Listed below are T cell receptor beta chains from one sample, sequenced in a study of T-cell memory formation after mild COVID-19. MiXCR was run by TCRdb on the 5' RACE reads, yielding one entry per CDR3 protein. Of under 200,000 distinct CDR3 sequences in the sample, around 13% were seen once. Sample: PBMCs or a T cell subset sorted from them (not recorded which). Receptor source: a man between 18 and 29 years old who had mild COVID-19 (a few samples of this study predate the infection). Cell type and time point are not known. The CDR3 runs from the conserved cysteine through the conserved F or W. A D gene is named only where the DNA matches it firmly. Only part of the rows carry a size: once, few, many, or a class if the clone is expanded.

>NA|few|TRBV2|TRBJ2-1
CASGERTGNEQFF
TGTGCCAGCGGGGAAAGGACCGGCAATGAGCAGTTCTTC
>NA|few|TRBV5-1|TRBJ1-4
CASSMLQGSGEKLFF
TGCGCCAGCAGCATGCTACAGGGAAGCGGTGAAAAACTGTTTTTT
>NA|NA|TRBV29-1|TRBJ1-5
CSVRTVNSNQPQHF
TGCAGCGTAAGGACAGTGAATAGCAATCAGCCCCAGCATTTT
>NA|NA|TRBV2|TRBJ1-1
CASSPTYYTGNTEAFF
TGTGCCAGCAGTCCAACTTACTACACAGGTAACACTGAAGCTTTCTTT
>NA|few|TRBV7-2|TRBJ1-1
CASSPVSRRNTEAFF
TGTGCCAGCAGCCCGGTATCACGAAGGAACACTGAAGCTTTCTTT
>NA|few|TRBV6-2/TRBV6-3|TRBJ2-3
CASSTVAGDTQYF
TGTGCCAGCAGTACCGTGGCGGGAGATACGCAGTATTTT
>NA|few|TRBV6-2/TRBV6-3|TRBJ1-1
CASTRSHSSTNTEAFF
TGTGCCAGCACTCGAAGTCACAGCAGTACGAACACTGAAGCTTTCTTT
>NA|few|TRBV7-8|TRBJ2-2
CASSLAHMDTGELFF
TGTGCCAGCAGCTTAGCGCATATGGACACCGGGGAGCTGTTTTTT
>NA|NA|TRBV19|TRBJ2-7
CASSIDRGLSYEQYF
TGTGCCAGTAGTATAGATCGGGGTCTCTCCTACGAGCAGTACTTC
>NA|NA|TRBV2|TRBJ2-5
CASSEAWETQYF
TGTGCCAGCAGTGAAGCCTGGGAGACCCAGTACTTC
>NA|NA|TRBV28|TRBJ1-3
CASIKGGQFSGNTIYF
TGTGCCAGCATCAAGGGGGGCCAGTTCTCTGGAAACACCATATATTTT
>NA|NA|TRBV4-3|TRBJ2-2
CASSQRRENTGELFF
TGCGCCAGCAGCCAGAGGAGGGAAAACACCGGGGAGCTGTTTTTT
>NA|few|TRBV4-2|TRBJ2-5
CASSQLGAVVSETQYF
TGTGCCAGCAGCCAACTGGGAGCGGTTGTTTCAGAGACCCAGTACTTC
>TRBD2|NA|TRBV29-1|TRBJ2-5
CSVPGLGLETQYF
TGCAGCGTTCCGGGACTAGGATTGGAGACCCAGTACTTC
>TRBD1|few|TRBV20-1|TRBJ1-2
CSASAGGAGYTF
TGCAGTGCTTCGGCAGGGGGCGCTGGCTACACCTTC
>NA|few|TRBV5-1|TRBJ1-1
CASSLEGRASGTEAFF
TGCGCCAGCAGCTTGGAAGGCAGGGCGAGTGGCACTGAAGCTTTCTTT
>TRBD2|NA|TRBV7-3|TRBJ2-1
CASSLNSGGFYEQFF
TGTGCCAGCAGCTTAAACAGCGGGGGGTTTTATGAGCAGTTCTTC
>TRBD2|few|TRBV20-1|TRBJ2-2
CSATSGGLTGELFF
TGCAGTGCTACTAGCGGGGGACTCACCGGGGAGCTGTTTTTT
>TRBD1|NA|TRBV27|TRBJ2-7
CASSQSTGGGEQYF
TGTGCCAGCAGTCAATCCACAGGGGGCGGCGAGCAGTACTTC
>NA|few|TRBV30|TRBJ1-5
CAWSAQQGKPQHF
TGTGCCTGGAGTGCGCAGCAGGGGAAGCCCCAGCATTTT
>TRBD1|NA|TRBV12-3/TRBV12-4|TRBJ1-1
CASTGGTGISEAFF
TGTGCCAGCACGGGCGGGACAGGGATATCTGAAGCTTTCTTT
>NA|few|TRBV24-1|TRBJ2-3
CATSDPKVTDTQYF
TGTGCCACCAGTGACCCGAAGGTCACAGATACGCAGTATTTT
>TRBD1|NA|TRBV6-5|TRBJ2-1
CASSYSSRQGADNEQFF
TGTGCCAGCAGTTACTCTTCTAGACAGGGGGCGGACAATGAGCAGTTCTTC
>NA|many|TRBV10-2|TRBJ2-5
CASSVTETQYF
TGCGCCAGCAGTGTGACAGAGACCCAGTACTTC
>NA|NA|TRBV9|TRBJ1-3
CASSARPGRDTIYF
TGTGCCAGCAGCGCCCGACCGGGGCGAGACACCATATATTTT
>NA|few|TRBV5-1|TRBJ2-7
CASSFGTRSYEQYF
TGCGCCAGCAGCTTTGGAACGAGGTCCTACGAGCAGTACTTC